These 25 T cell receptor beta chains came from one sample sequenced in a study of blood T cell repertoires in COVID-19. This table comes from immunoSEQ multiplex PCR, and its TCRdb copy is limited to in-frame clones, with some not included. The profile shows about 220,000 clones, approximately 90% of them singletons. Sequencing was performed on peripheral blood. All receptors come from a woman between 45 and 60 years old with COVID-19, enrolled during active disease.

This clone was observed at least ten times. Within the sample, other DNA sequences also encode this same CDR3. The chain joins TRBV11-3 to TRBJ1-2, with 7 positions matching TRBD1. The V gene's germline CDR1 is SGHNT and CDR2 YENEEA. This CDR3 contains 13 residues. Germline trimming cut 5 bases from V and 8 bases from J; bases unmatched to any gene: 8. The CDR3 coding sequence is TGTGCCAGCAGCCCCAGACAGGGTGGGGGCTACACCTTC. Translation gives CASSPRQGGGYTF.

V and J are TRBV6-2 or TRBV6-3 and TRBJ2-7; 9 nucleotides match TRBD1. The CDR3 runs to 12 residues. CDR1 is MNHEY and CDR2 is SVGEGT in the germline V gene. V dropped 5 bases and J dropped 7; count of bases not matched to a gene: 3. The CDR3 reads CASSPDRGEQYF. The CDR3 nucleotides are TGTGCCAGCAGTCCGGACAGGGGAGAGCAGTACTTC.

V and J are TRBV19 and TRBJ1-2; unclear D gene. The V gene's germline CDR1 is LNHDA and CDR2 SQIVND (reference sequence). V was pared by 1 base and J by 0 bases, with 9 bases between. The CDR3 extends over 15 amino acids. CDR3 in DNA: TGTGCCAGTAGTATAGGGAGGAAAGCTAACTATGGCTACACCTTC. It codes for CASSIGRKANYGYTF.

V and J are TRBV5-5 and TRBJ1-2; tentatively, D is TRBD1 (5 bases). The CDR3 totals 13 residues. Germline V gene lookup returns CDR1 SGHKS and CDR2 YYEKEE (reference sequence). Trimming left V 1 base short and J 4 bases short, with 8 bases between. CDR3 in amino acids: CASSLRGGYGYTF. As DNA, the CDR3 is TGTGCCAGCAGCTTGCGGGGGGGCTATGGCTACACCTTC.

J is TRBJ1-6 and V is TRBV18, with a tentative D call TRBD1 (6 bases). There are 15 residues in the CDR3. V was cut by 6 bases and J by 8 bases, with 17 bases left in between. Germline assignment: CDR1 KGHSH and CDR2 LQKENI. The CDR3 is CASSNSRGGDSPLHF. The CDR3 DNA sequence: TGTGCCAGCTCTAATTCCAGGGGAGGGGATTCACCCCTCCACTTT.

The V gene is TRBV19, the J gene TRBJ2-7, with TRBD2 matching 9 bases. Trimming cost V 0 bases and J 5 bases; bases outside gene matches: 11. Germline CDR1 reads LNHDA; CDR2 reads SQIVND (reference sequence). The CDR3 is 17 amino acids. The CDR3 coding sequence is TGTGCCAGTAGTATAGATCTGGTGGAGCGGGGGGCCGACGAGCAGTACTTC. This gives the protein CASSIDLVERGADEQYF.

V is TRBV12-3 or TRBV12-4 and J is TRBJ1-4; tentative D call: TRBD1 (6 bases). Trimming cost V 3 bases and J 14 bases, with 16 bases left between them. The CDR3 spans 13 residues. CDR3 residues: CASSFGPQGSLFF. The CDR3, as DNA: TGTGCCAGCAGTTTCGGGCCACAGGGTTCGCTGTTTTTT.

This rearrangement joins TRBV5-1 to TRBJ1-1; D may be TRBD1 (6 bases). Germline V gene lookup returns CDR1 SGHRS and CDR2 YFSETQ. V was pared by 1 base and J by 0 bases, with 10 bases between. The CDR3 is 15 residues long. The CDR3 bases are TGCGCCAGCAGCTTGACAGGGACTATGAACACTGAAGCTTTCTTT. Its protein product is CASSLTGTMNTEAFF.

This clone was detected only once. The chain employs TRBV2 and TRBJ1-5; D might be TRBD1 (5 bases). Trimming took 1 base from V and 1 from J, leaving 11 bases between them. This CDR3 has 16 amino acids. Looked up from germline, CDR1 is SNHLY and CDR2 is FYNNEI. CDR3 coding DNA: TGTGCCAGCAGTGAAGTTGAGACAGTAAGCAATCAGCCCCAGCATTTT. Its translation: CASSEVETVSNQPQHF.

J is TRBJ1-2 and V is TRBV2; weak D call: TRBD1 (6 bases). Germline CDR1 is SNHLY and CDR2 is FYNNEI. The germline V and J ends were trimmed by 11 bases and 1 base, with 11 bases remaining between them. The CDR3 has 12 amino acids. CDR3 residues: CAVQGFNYGYTF. For the CDR3, the DNA is TGTGCCGTTCAGGGGTTTAACTATGGCTACACCTTC.

The chain uses TRBV5-1 and TRBJ2-3; TRBD2 agrees at 7 bases. The CDR3 has 15 amino acids. The junction had 15 bases not matched to a gene; V was cut back by 4 bases and J by 10 bases. Per germline, CDR1 SGHRS and CDR2 YFSETQ. The CDR3: CASSRRTGQGGAQYF. In DNA form, the CDR3 reads TGCGCCAGCAGCCGGCGGACTGGTCAGGGAGGGGCGCAGTATTTT.

The gene calls are TRBV3-1 (or the pseudogene TRBV3-2) and TRBJ2-7, with TRBD2 as a possible D gene (7 bases). This CDR3 contains 15 residues. The V gene's germline CDR1 is LGHDT and CDR2 YNNKEL (reference sequence). V lost 1 base and J lost 1, with 11 bases in between. CDR3 nucleotides: TGTGCCAGCAGCCAAGGGGGAGGGGGTTCCTACGAGCAGTACTTC. This translates into CASSQGGGGSYEQYF.

The chain recombines TRBV5-4 with TRBJ1-1; tentatively, D is TRBD1 (6 bases). This CDR3 contains 13 residues. Trimming took off 4 bases at V and 5 bases at J, with 12 bases between the two ends. The V gene's germline CDR1 is SGHNT and CDR2 YYREEE (reference sequence). The CDR3 DNA is TGTGCCAGCAGCACTCAAACAGGGACTGAAGCTTTCTTT. Translating gives CASSTQTGTEAFF.

The chain combines TRBV12-3 or TRBV12-4 with TRBJ2-7; D is perhaps TRBD2 (6 bases). The ends were cut back, 3 bases at V and 3 bases at J, with 9 bases in the middle. CDR3 size: 13 residues. CDR3: CASSLQGLYEQYF. CDR3 in DNA: TGTGCCAGCAGTTTGCAGGGACTCTACGAGCAGTACTTC.

The chain carries TRBV4-3 and TRBJ2-1; 8 bases match TRBD2. This CDR3 contains 17 residues. The germline V gene has CDR1 LGHNA and CDR2 YSLEER. Trimming at V came to 2 bases and at J to 4 bases, leaving 10 bases not matched to a gene. CDR3 sequence (DNA): TGCGCCAGCAGCCAACAATGGCGGGGGGCATTATACAATGAGCAGTTCTTC. Translating it yields CASSQQWRGALYNEQFF.

The genes are TRBV4-3 and TRBJ1-6, with D maybe TRBD1 (6 bases). CDR3 size: 15 residues. The ends were cut back, 0 bases at V and 8 bases at J, with 11 bases in the middle. Germline CDR1 is LGHNA and CDR2 is YSLEER. DNA of the CDR3: TGCGCCAGCAGCCAAGACCCGGACAGCTATTCACCCCTCCACTTT. This sequence encodes CASSQDPDSYSPLHF.

The chain carries TRBV6-5 and TRBJ2-7; possible D gene TRBD1, 6 bases. Per the germline V gene, CDR1 is MNHEY and CDR2 is SVGAGI. Trimming stripped 6 bases from V and 3 bases from J, with 15 bases between. This CDR3 contains 14 residues. CDR3 in amino acids: CASRGRGRGYEQYF. The CDR3 DNA reads as TGTGCCAGCAGGGGCAGGGGCAGGGGCTACGAGCAGTACTTC.

The gene calls are TRBV20-1 and TRBJ1-1, with 8 bases aligning to TRBD1. Germline values: CDR1 DFQATT, CDR2 SNEGSKA (reference sequence). The CDR3 runs 11 residues. This chain's CDR3 is CRGGRGPEAFF. Here the CDR3 DNA reads TGCAGAGGGGGCAGGGGGCCCGAAGCTTTCTTT.

The rearrangement uses TRBV7-2 and TRBJ2-7, with TRBD2 identical over 7 bases. The germline gives CDR1 SGHTA, CDR2 FQGNSA. CDR3 length equals 13 residues. J lost 3 bases, V lost 1 base, and 0 bases had no gene match. The CDR3 loop reads CASSLGDYYEQYF. In nucleotides, the CDR3 is TGTGCCAGCAGCTTAGGGGACTACTACGAGCAGTACTTC. Variable domain in full (rest from reference TRBV7-2 and TRBJ2-7): GAGVSQSPSNKVTEKGKDVELRCDPISGHTALYWYRQSLGQGLEFLIYFQGNSAPDKSGLPSDRFSAERTGGSVSTLTIQRTQQEDSAVYLCASSLGDYYEQYFGPGTRLTVT.

This clone has a count of ten or more. The chain combines TRBV11-2 with TRBJ2-2; D is undetermined. The CDR3 is 13 amino acids. Per the germline V gene, CDR1 is SGHAT and CDR2 is FQNNGV. V was shortened by 5 bases and J by 3 bases, with 7 bases between the two germline ends. CDR3: CASSMRDTGELFF. In DNA, the CDR3 is TGTGCCAGCAGCATGCGAGACACCGGGGAGCTGTTTTTT.

The genes are TRBV6-2 or TRBV6-3 and TRBJ2-7; 9 bases match TRBD1. CDR1 and CDR2 from the germline V gene are MNHEY and SVGEGT. This CDR3 has 15 residues. V shed 4 bases, J shed 3 bases, and the junction held 7 bases outside the gene matches. CDR3 nucleotide sequence: TGTGCCAGCAGTTCGCCCGGGACAGGGATCTACGAGCAGTACGTC. Its translation is CASSSPGTGIYEQYV.

This clone was seen just once. The CDR3 loop reads CASSPRGGSQIGYTF. The CDR3 DNA is TGTGCCAGTAGCCCAAGGGGAGGATCCCAAATTGGCTACACCTTC. V and J are TRBV19 and TRBJ1-2; D possibly corresponds to TRBD1 (5 bases). Germline values: CDR1 LNHDA, CDR2 SQIVND (reference sequence). Trimming pared 6 bases from V and 7 bases from J, leaving 21 bases between. This CDR3 comprises 15 residues.

This chain links TRBV21-1 with TRBJ1-5; TRBD1 was called by the table and not checked on the DNA. TRBV21-1 is an annotated pseudogene. The CDR3 runs 13 residues. The CDR3 loop reads CASSRIRGQPQHF. For the CDR3, the DNA is TGTGCCAGCAGCAGAATCAGGGGACAGCCCCAGCATTTT.

This chain connects TRBV9 to TRBJ2-2, with D possibly being TRBD2 (6 bases). The V gene's germline CDR1 is SGDLS and CDR2 YYNGEE. Trimming took 0 bases from V and 4 from J, leaving 13 bases between them. The CDR3 covers 16 residues. As DNA, the CDR3 is TGTGCCAGCAGCGTAGGTGAGGGGAGGAGCACCGGGGAGCTGTTTTTT. This sequence encodes CASSVGEGRSTGELFF.

The CDR3 nucleotides are TGTGCCAGCAGTATACAGGGGAACACCGGGGAGCTGTTTTTT. Protein product: CASSIQGNTGELFF. This chain connects TRBV25-1 to TRBJ2-2, with D possibly TRBD1 on 6 matching bases. Trimming cost V 5 bases and J 1 base, with 8 bases left between them. CDR1 is MGHDK and CDR2 is SYGVNS in the germline V gene. This CDR3 is built from 14 residues.